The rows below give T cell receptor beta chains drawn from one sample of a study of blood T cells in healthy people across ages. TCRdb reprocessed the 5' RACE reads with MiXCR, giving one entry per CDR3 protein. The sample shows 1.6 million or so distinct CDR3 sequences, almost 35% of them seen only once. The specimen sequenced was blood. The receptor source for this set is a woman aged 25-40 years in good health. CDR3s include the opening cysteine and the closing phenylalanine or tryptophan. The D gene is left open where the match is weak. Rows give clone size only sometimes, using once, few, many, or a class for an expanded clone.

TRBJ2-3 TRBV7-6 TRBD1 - TGTGCCAGCAGCTCATCTACCCCCGGGACAGGGATCACAGATACGCAGTATTTT CASSSSTPGTGITDTQYF
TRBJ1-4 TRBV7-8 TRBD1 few TGTGCCAGCAGTGAAGCCCCCACAGGGGCTAATGAAAAACTGTTTTTT CASSEAPTGANEKLFF
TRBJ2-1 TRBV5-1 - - TGCGCCAGCAGCTTGGGACAAGCGGTCAATGAGCAGTTCTTC CASSLGQAVNEQFF
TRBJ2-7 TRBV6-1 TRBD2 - TGTGCCAGCGCTCCACGAGGGACTAGCGGGAGAAGGAGCGAGCAGTACTTC CASAPRGTSGRRSEQYF
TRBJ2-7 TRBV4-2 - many TGTGCCAGCAGCCAAGGGGCAGACTTCTCCTACGAGCAGTACTTC CASSQGADFSYEQYF
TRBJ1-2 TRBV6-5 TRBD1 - TGTGCCAGCAGTTACCGCAGACAGGGCAGCTACACCTTC CASSYRRQGSYTF
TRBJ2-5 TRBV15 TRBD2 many TGTGCCACCAGCAGATTAGCGGGAGGGCCGGGGGAGACCCAGTACTTC CATSRLAGGPGETQYF
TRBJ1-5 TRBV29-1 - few TGCAGCGTTGAAGATGCCAATCAGCCCCAGCATTTT CSVEDANQPQHF
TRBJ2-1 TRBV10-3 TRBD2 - TGTGCCATCACGGGCGGGGGGAGCTCCTACAATGAGCAGTTCTTC CAITGGGSSYNEQFF
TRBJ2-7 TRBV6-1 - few - CASSTSTLVTYEQYF
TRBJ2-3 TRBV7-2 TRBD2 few TGTGCCAGCAGCTCCGGGGGACTAGCGGGAGTTTACTGGTATTTT CASSSGGLAGVYWYF
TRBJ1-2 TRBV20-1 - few TGCAGTGCTGTATCAGGGAAAGGCTACACCTTC CSAVSGKGYTF
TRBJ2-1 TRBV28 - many TGTGCCAGCGGGGATGAGCAGTTCTTC CASGDEQFF
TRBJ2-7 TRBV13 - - TGTGCCAGCAGCTTAGGATTACAGTCCTACGAGCAGTACTTC CASSLGLQSYEQYF
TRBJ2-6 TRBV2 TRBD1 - TGTGCCAGCAGTGTTCCGGGACAGGGGACCTCTGGGGCCAACGTCCTGACTTTC CASSVPGQGTSGANVLTF
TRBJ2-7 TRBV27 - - TGTGCCAGCAGTTTATCTATTAGCGGACCCTACGAGCAGTACTTC CASSLSISGPYEQYF
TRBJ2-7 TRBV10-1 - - TGCGCCAGCAGTGCGACGACGGCCAGCGAGCAGTACTTC CASSATTASEQYF
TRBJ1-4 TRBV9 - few TGTGCCAGCAGCTGGAACCACGGGGGAAAACTGTTTTTT CASSWNHGGKLFF
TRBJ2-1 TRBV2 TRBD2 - TGTGCCTGCAGTGATCGGACTAGCCTGTTCTTC CACSDRTSLFF
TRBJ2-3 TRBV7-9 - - TGTGCCAGCAGCTCCCCGGCTGGGAGGCAGTATTTT CASSSPAGRQYF
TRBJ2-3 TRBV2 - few TGTGCCAGCAGGCTCTCTAGCGCCCGAGGGGATACGCAGTATTTT CASRLSSARGDTQYF
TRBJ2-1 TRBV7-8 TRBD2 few TGTGCCAGCAGCTGGCCGGGACTAGCCCCCAATCCCAATGAGCAGTTCTTC CASSWPGLAPNPNEQFF
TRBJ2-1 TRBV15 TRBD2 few TGTGCCACCAGCAGAGATATCCCAGCGGGACACAATGAGCAGTTCTTC CATSRDIPAGHNEQFF
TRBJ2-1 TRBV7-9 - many TGTGCCAGCAGCCGCGGTTATTACAATGAGCAGTTCTTC CASSRGYYNEQFF
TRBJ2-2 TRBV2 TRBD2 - TGTGCCAGCAGCGGCGGGGGTGCGGCGGACACCGGGGAGCTGTTTTTT CASSGGGAADTGELFF
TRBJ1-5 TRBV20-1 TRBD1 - TGCAGTGCTCGTAAACAGGGGGGAAGCAATCAGCCCCAGCATTTT CSARKQGGSNQPQHF
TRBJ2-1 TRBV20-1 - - TGCAGTGCTAGTGGGGCTCCGTCCCGCTCCTACAATGAGCAGTTCTTC CSASGAPSRSYNEQFF
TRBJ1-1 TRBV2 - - TGTGCCAGCAGTGGGCCACAGGGAACTGAAGCTTTCTTT CASSGPQGTEAFF
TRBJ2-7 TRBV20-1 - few TGCAGTGCAGCTCTAGTGGACTCCTACGAGCAGTACTTC CSAALVDSYEQYF
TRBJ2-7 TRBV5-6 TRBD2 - TGTGCCAGCAGCATGGGACTAGCGGGAGTATACGGGCAGTACTTC CASSMGLAGVYGQYF
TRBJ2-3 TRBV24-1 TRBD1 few TGTGCCACCAGTGACCGAAATTCCGGGACAGGAGTAACAGATACGCAGTATTTT CATSDRNSGTGVTDTQYF
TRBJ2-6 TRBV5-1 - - TGCGCCAGCAGCGTCGGGACGAACTCTGGGACCAACGTCCTGACTTTC CASSVGTNSGTNVLTF